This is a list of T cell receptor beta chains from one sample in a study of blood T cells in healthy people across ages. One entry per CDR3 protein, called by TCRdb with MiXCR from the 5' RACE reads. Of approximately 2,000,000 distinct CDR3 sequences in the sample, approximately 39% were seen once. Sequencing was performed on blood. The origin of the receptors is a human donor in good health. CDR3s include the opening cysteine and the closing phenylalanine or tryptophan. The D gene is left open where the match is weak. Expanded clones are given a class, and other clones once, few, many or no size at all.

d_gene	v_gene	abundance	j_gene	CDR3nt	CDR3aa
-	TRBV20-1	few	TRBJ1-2	TGCAGTGCTAGATTTGAGGGCTATGGCTACACCTTC	CSARFEGYGYTF
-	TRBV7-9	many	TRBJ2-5	TGTGCCAGCAGCCGGGACGGCCAAGAGACCCAGTACTTC	CASSRDGQETQYF
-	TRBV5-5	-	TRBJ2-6	TGTGCCAGCACCGCGGGAGGGGCCAACGTCCTGACTTTC	CASTAGGANVLTF
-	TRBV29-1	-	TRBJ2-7	TGCAGCGTTGTACCGGGACAAAATTTCTACGAGCAGTACTTC	CSVVPGQNFYEQYF
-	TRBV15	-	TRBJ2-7	TGTGCCACCAGCAGGGGGGAAGCATCGTCCTACGAGCAGTACTTC	CATSRGEASSYEQYF
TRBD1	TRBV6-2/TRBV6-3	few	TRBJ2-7	TGTGCCAGCAGCGAAGACCGGGACAGGGACACCTACGAGCAGTACTTC	CASSEDRDRDTYEQYF
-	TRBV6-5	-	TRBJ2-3	TGTGCCAGCAGTCTGTGGGACGGGGAGACCCAGTATTTT	CASSLWDGETQYF
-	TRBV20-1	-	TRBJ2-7	TGCAGTGCTACAACAGGGATGCGTGACGAGCAGTACTTC	CSATTGMRDEQYF
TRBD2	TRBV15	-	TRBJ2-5	TGTGCCACCAGCAGAGGGGACGGGGGGTCTAAAGAGACCCAGTACTTC	CATSRGDGGSKETQYF
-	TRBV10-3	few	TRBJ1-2	TGTGCCATCAGTGTGGATATGATTTATGGCTACACCTTC	CAISVDMIYGYTF
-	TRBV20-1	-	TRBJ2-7	TGCAGTGCTAGCTCCAGGGGAGTCTTCTACGAGCAGTACTTC	CSASSRGVFYEQYF
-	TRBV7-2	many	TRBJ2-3	TGTGCCAGCAGTCAAGGACAGACAGATACGCAGTATTTT	CASSQGQTDTQYF
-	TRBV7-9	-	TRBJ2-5	TGTGCCAGCACCGTGAGGGGGGCAGGGACACAAGAGACCCAGTACTTC	CASTVRGAGTQETQYF
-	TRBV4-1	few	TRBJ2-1	TGCGCCAGCAGCTCCAGACTGTTCCCTGGGACCTCCTACAATGAGCAGTTCTTC	CASSSRLFPGTSYNEQFF
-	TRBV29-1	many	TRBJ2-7	TGCAGCGTTGTTTCCTCCTACGAGCAGTACTTC	CSVVSSYEQYF
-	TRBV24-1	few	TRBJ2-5	TGTGCCACCAGTGACCCCGGGCGGGTGGAGACCCAGTACTTC	CATSDPGRVETQYF
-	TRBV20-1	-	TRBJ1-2	TGCAGTGCTAGGTCCTTAGGACGACCGATCTATGGCTACACCTTC	CSARSLGRPIYGYTF
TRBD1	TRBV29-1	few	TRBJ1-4	TGCAGCGTAGGACAGGAGGGAAAACTGTTTTTT	CSVGQEGKLFF
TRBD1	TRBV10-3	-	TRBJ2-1	TGTGCCATCAGTTCGGACAGGGTATCGAATGAGCAGTTCTTC	CAISSDRVSNEQFF
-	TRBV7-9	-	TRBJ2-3	TGTGCCAGCAGCCAAGACGCGACTACCACAGATACGCAGTATTTT	CASSQDATTTDTQYF
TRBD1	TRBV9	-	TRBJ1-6	TGTGCCAGCAGCTCAGGGGGATCATTGAATTCACCCCTCCACTTT	CASSSGGSLNSPLHF
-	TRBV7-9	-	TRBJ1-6	TGTGCCAGCAGCTTAGAGGAGTACGATGTGATCTCCCCCCACTTT	CASSLEEYDVISPHF
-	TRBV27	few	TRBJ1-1	TGTGCCAGCAGTTTATCAGGGGGGACATCGGAGGCTTTCTTT	CASSLSGGTSEAFF
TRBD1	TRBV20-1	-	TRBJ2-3	TGCAGTGCTAGGGACCACAGGGGCGCGGGCACAGATACGCAGTATTTT	CSARDHRGAGTDTQYF
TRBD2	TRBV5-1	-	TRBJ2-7	TGCGCCAGCAAAGTGCAGCGGGGGCTCCCCTACGAGCAGTACTTC	CASKVQRGLPYEQYF
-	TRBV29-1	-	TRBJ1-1	TGCAGCGTTGACTCCGGGGACACTGAAGCTTTCTTT	CSVDSGDTEAFF
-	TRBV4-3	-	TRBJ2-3	TGCGCCAGCAGCCAAGAAGGGGGGGCGGGTTTTAGCACAGATACGCAGTATTTT	CASSQEGGAGFSTDTQYF
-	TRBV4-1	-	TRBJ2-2	TGCGCCAGCAGCCGGACGACGGTTGGGACCGGGGAGCTGTTTTTT	CASSRTTVGTGELFF
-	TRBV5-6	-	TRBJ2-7	TGTGCCAGCAGCTTGTACTCAAGAATCCCTGAGCAGTACTTC	CASSLYSRIPEQYF
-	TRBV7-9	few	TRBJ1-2	TGTGCCAGCAGCCCTCAGGCTCGTGGCTACACCTTC	CASSPQARGYTF
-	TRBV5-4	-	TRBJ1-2	TGTGCCAGCAGTGATTCCCTCAGGGTCAGGGGCTACACCTTC	CASSDSLRVRGYTF
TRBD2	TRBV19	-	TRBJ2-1	TGTGCCAGTAGTATGGGCGGGGGGGTCTACAATGAGCAGTTCTTC	CASSMGGGVYNEQFF
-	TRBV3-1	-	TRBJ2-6	TGTGCCAGCAGCCAAGGCACACCCCAGAGTGGGGCCAACGTCCTGACTTTC	CASSQGTPQSGANVLTF
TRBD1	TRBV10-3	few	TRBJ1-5	TGTGCCATCAGCAAAACAGGGGATCAGCCCCAGCATTTT	CAISKTGDQPQHF
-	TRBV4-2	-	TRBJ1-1	TGTGCCAGCAGCCAAGTGCGGCCGAACACTGAAGCTTTCTTT	CASSQVRPNTEAFF
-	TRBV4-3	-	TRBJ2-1	TGCGCCAGCAGCCGGGACCTCCAATACAATGAGCAGTTCTTC	CASSRDLQYNEQFF
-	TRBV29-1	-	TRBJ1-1	TGCAGCGTTGAGGTGGACACCTACACTGAAGCTTTCTTT	CSVEVDTYTEAFF
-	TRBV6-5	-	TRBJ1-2	TGTGCCAGCAGCCGCGCCTCATTGAGTAACTATGGCTACACCTTC	CASSRASLSNYGYTF
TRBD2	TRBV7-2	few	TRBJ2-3	TGTGCCAGCAACCCCGGGGGGGCAGATACGCAGTATTTT	CASNPGGADTQYF
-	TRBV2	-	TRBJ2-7	TGTGCCAGTAAACTTGGACACGACGAGCAGTACTTC	CASKLGHDEQYF
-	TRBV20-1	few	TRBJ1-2	TGCAGTGCCACTTTGGGGGGCTCTTATGGCTACACCTTC	CSATLGGSYGYTF
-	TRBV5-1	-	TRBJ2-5	TGCGCCAGCAGCAGAACGACAGAGCAAGAGACCCAGTACTTC	CASSRTTEQETQYF
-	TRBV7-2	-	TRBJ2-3	TGTGCCAGCAGCCCACCAGCCCCAGATACGCAGTATTTT	CASSPPAPDTQYF
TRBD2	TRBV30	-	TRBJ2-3	TGTGCCTGGAGTGTAGGCCCAGCGGGGGGGTCAGATACGCAGTATTTT	CAWSVGPAGGSDTQYF
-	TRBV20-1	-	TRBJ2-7	TGCAGTGCTAGAGTCAGTAGTCCAGGGGCGCAACAAGATTACGAGCAGTACTTC	CSARVSSPGAQQDYEQYF
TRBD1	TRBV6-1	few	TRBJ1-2	TGTGCCAGCAGTGAACAGACAGGGTCCAGCTATGGCTACACCTTC	CASSEQTGSSYGYTF
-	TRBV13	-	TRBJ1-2	TGTGCCAGCAGCTTAGAGCAGGCCTACTATGGCTACACCTTC	CASSLEQAYYGYTF
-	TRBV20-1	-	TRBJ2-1	TGCAACGCAACCCGGGTCTTCTACAATGAGCAGTTCTTC	CNATRVFYNEQFF
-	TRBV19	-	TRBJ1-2	TGTGCCAGTACTCAATCCCGGGCCGCCAGCGATGGCTACACCTTC	CASTQSRAASDGYTF
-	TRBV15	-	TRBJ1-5	TGTGCCACCAGCAGAGATCGTGGGGAAACCCAGCCCCAGCATTTT	CATSRDRGETQPQHF
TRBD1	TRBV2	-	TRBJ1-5	TGTGCCAGCGAGGGGACAGGGGCTAATAGCAATCAGCCCCAGCATTTT	CASEGTGANSNQPQHF
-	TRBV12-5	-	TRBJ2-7	TGTGCTAGTGGTTTATTACAGAACGAGCAGTACTTC	CASGLLQNEQYF
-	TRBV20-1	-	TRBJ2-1	TGCAGTGCTAGAGATCTGGGGAGTCGGGGGTACAATGAGCAGTTCTTC	CSARDLGSRGYNEQFF